Listed here are 27 T cell receptor beta chains from one sample, sequenced in a study of T cells in localized non-small cell lung cancer. The data were produced by immunoSEQ multiplex PCR, yet TCRdb's version contains in-frame clones alone and is incomplete. The sample yields roughly 34,000 clones, around four fifths seen once. Sequencing was performed on peripheral blood, taken before any cancer treatment. Source of these receptors: an older male donor with stage II squamous cell lung carcinoma.

V and J are TRBV19 and TRBJ2-1; tentatively, D is TRBD2 (5 bases). This CDR3 has 16 amino acids. V was clipped by 8 bases and J by 0 bases, with 17 bases between them. Germline CDR1 reads LNHDA; CDR2 reads SQIVND (reference sequence). The CDR3 reads CASVPGLGRSYNEQFF. CDR3 nucleotides: TGTGCCAGTGTCCCCGGACTGGGCCGCTCCTACAATGAGCAGTTCTTC.

The rearrangement links TRBV6-5 to TRBJ1-5, with 7 bases that match TRBD1. Per the germline V gene, CDR1 is MNHEY and CDR2 is SVGAGI. The length of the CDR3 is 15 residues. Trimming removed 6 bases from V and 1 base from J; junction bases left unmatched: 6. The CDR3 sequence is CASRATGQSNQPQHF. In DNA, the CDR3 is TGTGCCAGCAGGGCGACAGGGCAGAGCAATCAGCCCCAGCATTTT.

This rearrangement joins TRBV2 to TRBJ1-5, with 10 nucleotides matching TRBD1. V trimming: 2 bases; J trimming: 7 bases; junction bases outside the gene matches: 5. This CDR3 spans 15 amino acids. Per the germline V gene, CDR1 is SNHLY and CDR2 is FYNNEI. The CDR3 loop reads CASSEIPGQGQPQHF. The CDR3 bases are TGTGCCAGCAGTGAAATACCGGGACAGGGGCAGCCCCAGCATTTT.

This clone was observed a handful of times. The chain carries TRBV6-1 and TRBJ2-1, with D tentatively TRBD2 (5 bases). The V end lost 11 bases, the J end lost 4 bases, and 18 bases lay between the germline ends. The CDR3 loop spans 14 amino acids. Germline CDR1 and CDR2: MNHNS and SASEGT. The CDR3 loop reads CAGRDGPGYNEQFF. CDR3 nucleotide sequence: TGTGCCGGCCGCGACGGACCGGGGTACAATGAGCAGTTCTTC.

V is TRBV11-2 and J is TRBJ2-5, with D possibly being TRBD2 (5 bases). This CDR3 comprises 18 residues. CDR1 and CDR2 (germline): SGHAT, FQNNGV. The ends were cut back, 4 bases at V and 0 bases at J, with 21 bases in the middle. CDR3 nucleotides: TGTGCCAGCAGCTGTAACGTCCTCCTAGCATCGTACCAAGAGACCCAGTACTTC. This encodes CASSCNVLLASYQETQYF.

This chain joins TRBV29-1 and TRBJ1-1; no clear D gene. Per the germline V gene, CDR1 is SQVTM and CDR2 is ANQGSEA. V was shortened by 7 bases and J by 1 base, with 7 bases between the two germline ends. The CDR3 sequence is 11 residues long. The CDR3 bases are TGCAGCGGACTGGGGAACACTGAAGCTTTCTTT. Amino acids: CSGLGNTEAFF.

This chain uses TRBV19 with TRBJ1-5, with D tentatively TRBD1 (5 bases). The CDR3 runs to 12 residues. Germline-derived CDR1 and CDR2 are LNHDA and SQIVND (reference sequence). Trimming took off 9 bases at V and 5 bases at J, with 11 bases between the two ends. CDR3: CARQGRHQPQHF. The DNA for the CDR3 is TGTGCCAGGCAGGGTCGCCATCAGCCCCAGCATTTT.

The V and J genes are TRBV6-6 and TRBJ2-1; 8 bases map to TRBD2. CDR1 and CDR2 from the germline V gene are MNHNY and SVGAGI (reference sequence). The CDR3 consists of 16 residues. V shed 4 bases and J 5 bases; nucleotides not matched to a gene: 10. The chain's CDR3 is CASSSAEVSGNNEQFF. The CDR3 region has the DNA TGTGCCAGCAGTTCCGCCGAGGTTAGCGGGAACAATGAGCAGTTCTTC.

The chain joins TRBV12-1 to TRBJ2-3; the table calls TRBD2, which could not be checked here. TRBV12-1 is a pseudogene. This CDR3 has 19 residues. CDR3 sequence: CASSAIVRISGKSEDTQYF. In DNA form, the CDR3 reads TGTGCCAGCAGCGCGATCGTAAGAATTAGCGGAAAGTCAGAAGATACGCAGTATTTT.

The chain couples TRBV7-2 to TRBJ1-5, with 12 bases aligning to TRBD1. The V gene end was trimmed by 3 bases and the J gene end by 6 bases; junction bases not matched to a gene: 6. The germline V gene has CDR1 SGHTA and CDR2 FQGNSA. The CDR3 runs 16 residues. The CDR3, as DNA: TGTGCCAGCAGCTTGGACGGGACAGGGGGCCGTCAGCCCCAGCATTTT. This gives the protein CASSLDGTGGRQPQHF.

The chain employs TRBV13 and TRBJ2-1; a weak D match, TRBD2 (6 bases). CDR1 is PRHDT, CDR2 FYEKMQ, per germline (reference sequence). The CDR3 extends over 14 amino acids. V was clipped by 0 bases and J by 5 bases, with 8 bases between them. The CDR3 bases are TGTGCCAGCAGCTTAGGTGGCGGGAACAATGAGCAGTTCTTC. Translating it yields CASSLGGGNNEQFF.

The chain couples TRBV10-3 to TRBJ2-1; TRBD2 matches 10 bases. V gave up 8 bases and J gave up 5 bases; unmatched junction bases: 6. This CDR3 is built from 14 residues. Germline lookup yields CDR1 ENHRY and CDR2 SYGVKD. The CDR3 nucleotides read TGTGCCATCCGGCGGACTAGCGGTCACAATGAGCAGTTCTTC. It yields the protein CAIRRTSGHNEQFF.

The chain recombines TRBV19 with TRBJ2-5; D possibly corresponds to TRBD2 (6 bases). V lost 0 bases and J 3 bases, leaving 11 bases between the germline ends. The CDR3 loop spans 15 amino acids. In germline, CDR1 is LNHDA, CDR2 SQIVND (reference sequence). The CDR3 region is CASSIDRWGEETQYF. The CDR3 DNA sequence: TGTGCCAGTAGTATAGATCGGTGGGGGGAAGAGACCCAGTACTTC.

Here the CDR3 reads CASSQDPGNNEQFF. The CDR3 DNA reads TGCGCCAGCAGCCAAGATCCTGGGAACAATGAGCAGTTCTTC. J is TRBJ2-1 and V is TRBV4-3; no clear D. From germline, CDR1 is LGHNA and CDR2 YSLEER. V lost 0 bases and J lost 5, with 8 bases in between. CDR3 length: 14 amino acids.

This clone was seen once. The chain recombines TRBV28 with TRBJ1-1; D may be TRBD1 (5 bases). In germline, CDR1 is MDHEN, CDR2 SYDVKM. The CDR3 totals 15 residues. V dropped 3 bases and J dropped 5 bases, with 16 bases sitting between them. The CDR3 sequence is CASSLNKGSRTEAFF. The CDR3, as DNA: TGTGCCAGCAGTTTGAATAAGGGGAGTCGGACTGAAGCTTTCTTT.

V gene TRBV5-4 combines with J gene TRBJ2-1, with TRBD1 as a possible D gene (6 bases). Looked up from germline, CDR1 is SGHNT and CDR2 is YYREEE (reference sequence). This CDR3 contains 15 residues. Trimming removed 0 bases from V and 3 bases from J, with 10 bases in between. CDR3 protein: CASSLDGRGYNEQFF. Written as DNA, the CDR3 is TGTGCCAGCAGCTTGGATGGCAGGGGCTACAATGAGCAGTTCTTC. The full variable domain, its missing parts supplied by reference TRBV5-4 and TRBJ2-1, is ETGVTQSPTHLIKTRGQQVTLRCSSQSGHNTVSWYQQALGQGPQFIFQYYREEENGRGNFPPRFSGLQFPNYSSELNVNALELDDSALYLCASSLDGRGYNEQFFGPGTRLTVL.

The chain combines TRBV10-3 with TRBJ2-7; TRBD2 aligns across 9 bases. Germline CDR1 is ENHRY and CDR2 is SYGVKD. With V trimmed by 3 bases and J by 3 bases, 6 bases remained unmatched. The CDR3 loop spans 15 amino acids. The CDR3 sequence is CAISEHIAGVYEQYF. The CDR3 DNA follows: TGTGCCATCAGTGAACACATAGCGGGAGTCTACGAGCAGTACTTC.

In regard to this clone: The sample has other DNA sequences that encode this CDR3 too. The chain carries TRBV5-1 and TRBJ1-1, with D unclear. V lost 4 bases, J lost 1 base, and 11 bases lay in between. This CDR3 comprises 14 residues. Germline V lookup: CDR1 SGHRS, CDR2 YFSETQ. This chain's CDR3 is CASSTRTANTEAFF. The CDR3, as DNA: TGCGCCAGCAGCACCCGGACGGCGAACACTGAAGCTTTCTTT.

This chain links TRBV2 with TRBJ1-1; possible D gene TRBD1, 6 bases. This CDR3 has 15 amino acids. CDR1 is SNHLY and CDR2 is FYNNEI in the germline V gene. V shed 5 bases and J shed 7 bases, with 20 bases lying between them. The chain's CDR3 is CASSNTQGEGFEAFF. The CDR3 nucleotides are TGTGCCAGCAGTAACACACAGGGCGAGGGGTTTGAAGCTTTCTTT.

This clone is labeled as medium-sized. The chain couples TRBV4-2 to TRBJ2-5, with TRBD2 identical over 9 bases. The germline V gene has CDR1 LGHNA and CDR2 YNFKEQ. This CDR3 has 17 amino acids. Unmatched junction bases numbered 12, after V lost 4 bases and J lost 3 bases. The CDR3 region is CASSPGVAGAGEETQYF. CDR3 nucleotides: TGTGCCAGCAGCCCCGGGGTAGCGGGAGCGGGGGAAGAGACCCAGTACTTC.

This clone has just one count. This chain joins TRBV7-2 and TRBJ2-3, with 10 bases that match TRBD1. The CDR3 length is 17 residues. V shed 2 bases, J shed 6 bases, and the junction held 11 bases outside the gene matches. In germline, CDR1 is SGHTA, CDR2 FQGNSA. The CDR3 nucleotides are TGTGCCAGCAGCTTAAGTTCTAGGGGGACAGGGGCCGATACGCAGTATTTT. Translating it yields CASSLSSRGTGADTQYF.

The chain recombines TRBV5-1 with TRBJ1-4, with D uncertain. V shed 5 bases and J shed 6 bases, with 14 bases lying between them. The CDR3 length is 14 residues. Germline values: CDR1 SGHRS, CDR2 YFSETQ. The DNA of the CDR3 is TGCGCCAGCAGTTCAACACGGGTTGATGAAAAACTGTTTTTT. Protein sequence: CASSSTRVDEKLFF.

The J gene is TRBJ2-7, the V gene TRBV5-6; possibly TRBD1 or TRBD2 for D (6 bases each). Germline V gives CDR1 SGHDT, CDR2 YYEEEE. Deletions cut 5 bases from V and 1 base from J, with 10 bases between. There are 13 residues in the CDR3. In DNA form, the CDR3 reads TGTGCCAGCAGGCGGGACAAGTCCTACGAGCAGTACTTC. Residues: CASRRDKSYEQYF. The full variable domain, in which reference TRBV5-6 and TRBJ2-7 provide the parts outside the CDR3, is DAGVTQSPTHLIKTRGQQVTLRCSPKSGHDTVSWYQQALGQGPQFIFQYYEEEERQRGNFPDRFSGHQFPNYSSELNVNALLLGDSALYLCASRRDKSYEQYFGPGTRLTVT.

The chain employs TRBV4-1 and TRBJ2-1, with D tentatively TRBD2 (6 bases). This CDR3 region has 15 residues. Germline V gives CDR1 MGHRA, CDR2 YSYEKL. The ends were cut back, 4 bases at V and 1 base at J, with 11 bases in the middle. This CDR3 reads CASSLVADSYNEQFF. The CDR3 DNA follows: TGCGCCAGCAGCCTCGTAGCGGATTCCTACAATGAGCAGTTCTTC.

This clone was counted a single time. The V call is TRBV6-1, the J call TRBJ2-4, with 7 bases identical to TRBD1. This CDR3 spans 13 amino acids. Unmatched junction bases numbered 12, after V lost 10 bases and J lost 9 bases. Germline CDR1 is MNHNS and CDR2 is SASEGT. CDR3 residues: CATTYPGTAIQYF. The CDR3 coding sequence is TGTGCCACCACCTATCCAGGGACAGCCATTCAGTACTTC.

The chain uses TRBV7-9 and TRBJ1-5; D unclear. V shed 4 bases and J shed 7 bases, with 14 bases lying between them. Germline CDR1 reads SEHNR; CDR2 reads FQNEAQ (reference sequence). This CDR3 is 14 amino acids long. CDR3 in amino acids: CASSSDREKQPQHF. CDR3 DNA sequence: TGTGCCAGCAGCTCGGACCGAGAGAAACAGCCCCAGCATTTT.

The rearrangement joins TRBV11-2 to TRBJ2-4; TRBD1 is a possible D gene (6 bases). Germline values: CDR1 SGHAT, CDR2 FQNNGV. V was clipped by 2 bases and J by 1 base, with 21 bases between them. This CDR3 has 19 amino acids. CDR3 coding DNA: TGTGCCAGCAGCTTATCGTGGGACACCGGGTGGTTGGCCAAAAACATTCAGTACTTC. This gives the protein CASSLSWDTGWLAKNIQYF. Variable domain in full (rest from reference TRBV11-2 and TRBJ2-4): EAGVAQSPRYKIIEKRQSVAFWCNPISGHATLYWYQQILGQGPKLLIQFQNNGVVDDSQLPKDRFSAERLKGVDSTLKIQPAKLEDSAVYLCASSLSWDTGWLAKNIQYFGAGTRLSVL.